Following are 21 T cell receptor beta chains from one sample sequenced in a study of blood T cell repertoires in COVID-19. Using immunoSEQ multiplex PCR, the repertoire was profiled, and TCRdb retains in-frame clones only, with some absent. In the table there are 200,000 to 300,000 clones, over 80% of which are singletons. The specimen was peripheral blood. These receptors all stem from a human donor in a cohort sampled during active COVID-19.

This rearrangement joins TRBV11-3 to TRBJ2-7; no clear D gene. V was trimmed by 2 bases and J by 6 bases, leaving 8 bases between them. The CDR3 runs to 12 residues. Germline V CDR1 and CDR2: SGHNT, YENEEA. CDR3 bases: TGTGCCAGCAGCTTATCAGGAACCGAGCAGTACTTC. Translating gives CASSLSGTEQYF. The whole variable domain, filled in from reference TRBV11-3 and TRBJ2-7, reads EAGVVQSPRYKIIEKKQPVAFWCNPISGHNTLYWYLQNLGQGPELLIRYENEEAVDDSQLPKDRFSAERLKGVDSTLKIQPAELGDSAVYLCASSLSGTEQYFGPGTRLTVT.

This chain connects TRBV5-6 to TRBJ2-1; 7 nucleotides match TRBD1. The CDR3 spans 15 residues. Germline-derived CDR1 and CDR2 are SGHDT and YYEEEE. Unmatched junction bases numbered 7, after V lost 2 bases and J lost 5 bases. CDR3: CASSFYDRAHNEQFF. In DNA form, the CDR3 reads TGTGCCAGCAGCTTTTATGACAGGGCCCACAATGAGCAGTTCTTC.

The CDR3 is CASSPGTSGRQYEQYF. In DNA, the CDR3 is TGCGCCAGCAGTCCCGGGACTAGCGGGAGACAGTACGAGCAGTACTTC. The J gene is TRBJ2-7, the V gene TRBV10-2, with 14 bases identical to TRBD2. V shed 5 bases and J 4 bases; nucleotides not matched to a gene: 7. Germline V lookup: CDR1 WSHSY, CDR2 SAAADI. The CDR3 runs to 16 residues.

This chain links TRBV11-2 with TRBJ1-4; 8 positions agree with TRBD1. Germline V gene sequence: CDR1 SGHAT, CDR2 FQNNGV. This CDR3 region has 14 residues. Trimming took 1 base from V and 7 from J; bases not matched to a gene: 2. Written as DNA, the CDR3 is TGTGCCAGCAGCTTAGGGACAGGGACTGAAAAACTGTTTTTT. It specifies CASSLGTGTEKLFF. Drawing the rest from reference TRBV11-2 and TRBJ1-4, the complete variable domain is EAGVAQSPRYKIIEKRQSVAFWCNPISGHATLYWYQQILGQGPKLLIQFQNNGVVDDSQLPKDRFSAERLKGVDSTLKIQPAKLEDSAVYLCASSLGTGTEKLFFGSGTQLSVL.

The rearrangement uses TRBV9 and TRBJ2-7; D ambiguous. The CDR3 extends over 15 amino acids. The germline V and J ends were trimmed by 0 bases and 2 bases, with 12 bases remaining between them. Germline CDR1 and CDR2: SGDLS and YYNGEE. Here the CDR3 DNA reads TGTGCCAGCAGCGTAGCGATCGACACGGCCTACGAGCAGTACTTC. Residues: CASSVAIDTAYEQYF.

This clone has more than one count but fewer than ten. The chain is built from TRBV7-9 and TRBJ2-3; D unclear. V was shortened by 5 bases and J by 1 base, with 16 bases between the two germline ends. This CDR3 comprises 16 residues. The germline CDR1 and CDR2 sequences are SEHNR and FQNEAQ (reference sequence). The CDR3 reads CASSTRLNRGTDTQYF. DNA for the CDR3: TGTGCCAGCAGCACCCGCTTAAACAGAGGCACAGATACGCAGTATTTT.

The CDR3 region is CASRRGPDNEQFF. CDR3 bases: TGCGCCAGCAGGCGAGGGCCAGACAATGAGCAGTTCTTC. The rearrangement links TRBV10-1 to TRBJ2-1; D might be TRBD2 (5 bases). The CDR3 consists of 13 residues. Trimming stripped 6 bases from V and 5 bases from J, with 11 bases between. Germline CDR1 is WNHNN and CDR2 is SYGVQD (reference sequence).

V usage is TRBV19 and J usage is TRBJ2-1; no clear D. V dropped 6 bases and J dropped 0 bases, with 12 bases sitting between them. The length of the CDR3 is 15 residues. Germline V gene sequence: CDR1 LNHDA, CDR2 SQIVND (reference sequence). CDR3 DNA: TGTGCCAGTAGCTTAAGCCGGAGCTCCTACAATGAGCAGTTCTTC. Protein sequence: CASSLSRSSYNEQFF. The entire variable domain, with the rest obtained from reference TRBV19 and TRBJ2-1, is as follows: DGGITQSPKYLFRKEGQNVTLSCEQNLNHDAMYWYRQDPGQGLRLIYYSQIVNDFQKGDIAEGYSVSREKKESFPLTVTSAQKNPTAFYLCASSLSRSSYNEQFFGPGTRLTVL.

This sequence joins TRBV19 and TRBJ2-5, with TRBD2 as a possible D gene (5 bases). CDR3 size: 13 residues. V was trimmed by 0 bases and J by 4 bases, leaving 6 bases between them. Per germline, CDR1 LNHDA and CDR2 SQIVND (reference sequence). The CDR3 loop reads CASSIDAGETQYF. The CDR3 bases are TGTGCCAGTAGTATAGATGCGGGAGAGACCCAGTACTTC.

V and J are TRBV6-6 and TRBJ2-4; weak D call: TRBD1 (6 bases). Trimming removed 6 bases at V and 7 bases at J, with 13 bases between. Germline CDR1 and CDR2: MNHNY and SVGAGI (reference sequence). CDR3 length: 13 residues. In DNA form, the CDR3 reads TGTGCCAGCAGCCCTCAAACAGGGAACATTCAGTACTTC. Translating gives CASSPQTGNIQYF.

The chain couples TRBV5-5 to TRBJ2-2, with a tentative D call TRBD2 (5 bases). CDR3 length: 16 residues. CDR1 and CDR2 from the germline V gene are SGHKS and YYEKEE (reference sequence). V was trimmed by 3 bases and J by 2 bases, leaving 14 bases between them. CDR3 sequence: CASSSLGGSNTGELFF. For the CDR3, the DNA is TGTGCCAGCAGCTCCCTTGGCGGGTCCAACACCGGGGAGCTGTTTTTT. The full variable domain, completed using reference TRBV5-5 and TRBJ2-2, is DAGVTQSPTHLIKTRGQQVTLRCSPISGHKSVSWYQQVLGQGPQFIFQYYEKEERGRGNFPDRFSARQFPNYSSELNVNALLLGDSALYLCASSSLGGSNTGELFFGEGSRLTVL.

CDR3 bases: TGTGCCTGGGGACGGGATTATAATTCACCCCTCCACTTT. Translating gives CAWGRDYNSPLHF. The V and J genes are TRBV30 and TRBJ1-6, with unresolved D. This CDR3 region has 13 residues. Trimming left V 5 bases short and J 4 bases short, with 9 bases between. Per the germline V gene, CDR1 is GTSNPN and CDR2 is SVGIG (reference sequence).

This chain connects TRBV28 to TRBJ1-1, with D unclear. Per germline, CDR1 MDHEN and CDR2 SYDVKM. The V end was cut by 3 bases, the J end by 10 bases, with 9 bases between. The CDR3 covers 11 residues. In DNA form, the CDR3 reads TGTGCCAGCAGTTTCGAGGGCCGAGCTTTCTTT. Protein sequence: CASSFEGRAFF.

The chain has TRBV7-2 and TRBJ1-1; a weak D match, TRBD1 (5 bases). The CDR3 loop spans 14 amino acids. Germline V gene sequence: CDR1 SGHTA, CDR2 FQGNSA. V was pared by 3 bases and J by 3 bases, with 11 bases between. The CDR3 DNA reads as TGTGCCAGCAGCTTCAGGGTCTCCCACACTGAAGCTTTCTTT. Translation: CASSFRVSHTEAFF.

The table lists this clone with a few counts. The chain combines TRBV7-6 with TRBJ2-7; TRBD2 might be the D (5 bases). Germline V CDR1 and CDR2: SGHVS, FNYEAQ. Trimming stripped 4 bases from V and 7 bases from J, with 20 bases between. This CDR3 is built from 15 residues. The CDR3: CASSSAADSLVEQYF. The CDR3 DNA sequence: TGTGCCAGCAGCTCAGCGGCGGACTCTCTTGTGGAGCAGTACTTC.

CDR3: CASSLGTSWGSYNEQFF. CDR3 nucleotides: TGTGCCAGCAGCTTAGGGACTTCCTGGGGCTCCTACAATGAGCAGTTCTTC. This chain connects TRBV11-3 to TRBJ2-1, with D possibly matching TRBD2 (5 bases). The V gene's germline CDR1 is SGHNT and CDR2 YENEEA. V lost 1 base and J lost 0, with 13 bases in between. CDR3 length equals 17 residues.

This chain joins TRBV11-2 and TRBJ2-2; maybe TRBD2 (5 bases). Germline-derived CDR1 and CDR2 are SGHAT and FQNNGV. Trimming stripped 2 bases from V and 4 bases from J, with 11 bases between. This CDR3 contains 15 residues. The CDR3 coding sequence is TGTGCCAGCAGCTTATCCCTAGCTAGCACCGGGGAGCTGTTTTTT. This sequence encodes CASSLSLASTGELFF.

V and J are TRBV5-6 and TRBJ2-1; 8 bases agree with TRBD2. The V gene end was trimmed by 0 bases and the J gene end by 3 bases; junction bases not matched to a gene: 5. The CDR3 has 16 amino acids. Germline V CDR1 and CDR2: SGHDT, YYEEEE. This CDR3 reads CASSLVISGGYNEQFF. The CDR3 DNA reads as TGTGCCAGCAGCTTGGTTATAAGCGGGGGCTACAATGAGCAGTTCTTC.

This chain links TRBV30 with TRBJ1-2; no clear D. V lost 3 bases and J 7 bases, leaving 6 bases between the germline ends. The CDR3 has 10 amino acids. Per germline, CDR1 GTSNPN and CDR2 SVGIG (reference sequence). CDR3 region: CAWRRGGYTF. In DNA, the CDR3 is TGTGCCTGGAGGCGGGGTGGCTACACCTTC.

The count of this clone is one. This chain links TRBV19 with TRBJ2-2; 9 nucleotides line up with TRBD1. The germline CDR1 and CDR2 sequences are LNHDA and SQIVND (reference sequence). The CDR3 spans 16 residues. V shed 3 bases, J shed 0 bases, and the junction held 2 bases outside the gene matches. CDR3 in amino acids: CASSMRTGANTGELFF. CDR3 DNA: TGTGCCAGTAGTATGAGGACAGGGGCGAACACCGGGGAGCTGTTTTTT.

J is TRBJ1-5 and V is TRBV6-5; D remains unclear. In germline, CDR1 is MNHEY, CDR2 SVGAGI. V gave up 4 bases and J gave up 4 bases, with 11 bases separating them. CDR3 length equals 14 residues. The CDR3 nucleotides are TGTGCCAGCAGTTTCCGGGGTTCGAATCAGCCCCAGCATTTT. This encodes CASSFRGSNQPQHF.